A single sample gave rise to the 21 T cell receptor beta chains below, sequenced in a study of cytomegalovirus exposure and HLA in healthy donors. The PCR had 60 Vbeta and 13 Jbeta primers. Repertoires were generated with immunoSEQ multiplex PCR, while TCRdb's copy carries only in-frame clones and drops some. Counted here are over 150,000 clones, around 65% occurring once; the ten biggest clones make up less than 3.5%. Source material: PBMCs. These receptors came from a woman aged 40 to 49 in good health and CMV-seropositive.

This clone has a handful of counts. The rearrangement joins TRBV10-3 to TRBJ2-3, with 7 bases that match TRBD2. CDR1 and CDR2 (germline): ENHRY, SYGVKD. The CDR3 is 15 amino acids. Trimming took 7 bases from V and 2 from J; bases not matched to a gene: 9. As DNA, the CDR3 is TGTGCCATCAAGGCGGGTCTAGCGGTCACAGATACGCAGTATTTT. It codes for CAIKAGLAVTDTQYF.

This sequence joins TRBV7-2 and TRBJ2-2; no clear D gene. The germline V and J ends were trimmed by 3 bases and 5 bases, with 13 bases remaining between them. CDR3 length equals 15 residues. CDR1 is SGHTA, CDR2 FQGNSA, per germline. The CDR3 region is CASSLGRRWTGELFF. CDR3 sequence (DNA): TGTGCCAGCAGCTTGGGCCGACGCTGGACCGGGGAGCTGTTTTTT.

This clone has more than one count but fewer than ten. The chain employs TRBV7-2 and TRBJ2-7; D is possibly TRBD2 (7 bases). The CDR3 covers 14 residues. CDR1 is SGHTA, CDR2 FQGNSA, per germline. Trimming left V 6 bases short and J 0 bases short, with 12 bases between. Here the CDR3 reads CASSWGGSSYEQYF. CDR3 in DNA: TGTGCCAGCAGTTGGGGGGGCAGCTCCTACGAGCAGTACTTC.

The chain joins TRBV7-2 to TRBJ2-5; perhaps TRBD1 as D (5 bases). The V end lost 4 bases, the J end lost 1 base, and 7 bases lay between the germline ends. Germline lookup yields CDR1 SGHTA and CDR2 FQGNSA. CDR3 length equals 13 residues. The CDR3 DNA sequence: TGTGCCAGCAGCTCAGGGTTCCAAGAGACCCAGTACTTC. It yields the protein CASSSGFQETQYF.

This clone was observed a few times. The rearrangement uses TRBV28 and TRBJ1-3; 9 bases line up with TRBD1. This CDR3 comprises 15 residues. Trimming cost V 10 bases and J 0 bases; bases outside gene matches: 7. Germline CDR1 and CDR2: MDHEN and SYDVKM. CDR3: CATIGQGNSGNTIYF. The DNA of the CDR3 is TGTGCCACCATTGGACAGGGGAACTCTGGAAACACCATATATTTT.

CDR3 nucleotide sequence: TGTGCCAGTAGTATAGCCACGGACAGGGGTGGCTACGAGCAGTACTTC. Its translation is CASSIATDRGGYEQYF. This chain links TRBV19 with TRBJ2-7; 9 bases line up with TRBD1. This CDR3 contains 16 residues. Trimming took 1 base from V and 3 from J; bases not matched to a gene: 7. CDR1 and CDR2 from the germline V gene are LNHDA and SQIVND (reference sequence).

Here the CDR3 reads CASSHRRGANSPLHF. CDR3 sequence (DNA): TGTGCCAGCAGCCATCGGCGGGGGGCGAATTCACCCCTCCACTTT. The gene calls are TRBV14 and TRBJ1-6; D might be TRBD1 (6 bases). Trimming pared 3 bases from V and 7 bases from J, leaving 13 bases between. Germline V gene data show CDR1 as SGHDN and CDR2 as FVKESK. This CDR3 spans 15 amino acids. The whole variable domain, remainder taken from reference TRBV14 and TRBJ1-6, is EAGVTQFPSHSVIEKGQTVTLRCDPISGHDNLYWYRRVMGKEIKFLLHFVKESKQDESGMPNNRFLAERTGGTYSTLKVQPAELEDSGVYFCASSHRRGANSPLHFGNGTRLTVT.

This chain uses TRBV4-2 with TRBJ1-1; D ambiguous. Germline V CDR1 and CDR2: LGHNA, YNFKEQ. V lost 1 base and J lost 4, with 16 bases in between. CDR3 length: 16 residues. This CDR3 reads CASSQGGGGWGTEAFF. The CDR3, as DNA: TGTGCCAGCAGCCAAGGAGGCGGAGGGTGGGGCACTGAAGCTTTCTTT.

The rearrangement links TRBV19 to TRBJ2-1, with D perhaps TRBD1 (6 bases). The germline V and J ends were trimmed by 5 bases and 3 bases, with 8 bases remaining between them. Germline loops: CDR1 LNHDA, CDR2 SQIVND (reference sequence). The CDR3 has 13 residues. Written as DNA, the CDR3 is TGTGCCAGTAGTCGGGACAACTACAATGAGCAGTTCTTC. This gives the protein CASSRDNYNEQFF.

The genes are TRBV29-1 and TRBJ2-5; unclear D gene. Near its end, the DNA agrees better with TRBJ2-7, so the J call may be wrong. Per germline, CDR1 SQVTM and CDR2 ANQGSEA. The length of the CDR3 is 16 residues. The CDR3 DNA reads TGCAGCGTTGTGGGTCATTCTCACGGTAGCTCCTACGAGCAGTACTTC. Amino acids: CSVVGHSHGSSYEQYF.

The V gene is TRBV14, the J gene TRBJ2-3; TRBD2 aligns across 7 bases. The CDR3 has 13 residues. Unmatched junction bases numbered 10, after V lost 1 base and J lost 15 bases. Germline V gene sequence: CDR1 SGHDN, CDR2 FVKESK. CDR3 loop: CASSQVEGLGFYF. In DNA, the CDR3 is TGTGCCAGCAGCCAAGTTGAAGGACTAGGGTTCTATTTT.

This clone was seen a handful of times. The rearrangement joins TRBV9 to TRBJ1-2, with a tentative D call TRBD1 (6 bases). The CDR3 has 15 residues. From germline, CDR1 is SGDLS and CDR2 YYNGEE. V shed 0 bases and J shed 3 bases, with 12 bases lying between them. CDR3 sequence reads: CASSVEGTTDYGYTF. The CDR3 bases are TGTGCCAGCAGCGTAGAGGGGACAACAGACTATGGCTACACCTTC.

This chain connects TRBV9 to TRBJ2-1; D may be TRBD2 (5 bases). V was clipped by 0 bases and J by 5 bases, with 9 bases between them. The germline V gene has CDR1 SGDLS and CDR2 YYNGEE. The CDR3 has 14 amino acids. CDR3 sequence reads: CASSVVGVNNEQFF. In DNA form, the CDR3 reads TGTGCCAGCAGCGTAGTGGGAGTCAACAATGAGCAGTTCTTC.

The V and J genes are TRBV4-3 and TRBJ2-4; D might be TRBD1 (6 bases). Germline assignment: CDR1 LGHNA and CDR2 YSLEER. The CDR3 contains 13 residues. Trimming removed 4 bases at V and 4 bases at J, with 8 bases between. Here the CDR3 DNA reads TGCGCCAGCAGCCCAGGGGTGAAAAACATTCAGTACTTC. Protein sequence: CASSPGVKNIQYF.

CDR3 amino acids: CASSPPGQKYNEQFF. As DNA, the CDR3 is TGTGCCAGCAGCCCTCCGGGACAGAAGTACAATGAGCAGTTCTTC. The gene calls are TRBV7-3 and TRBJ2-1, with 7 nucleotides matching TRBD1. J was trimmed by 4 bases and V by 5 bases; bases with no gene match: 8. The germline V gene encodes CDR1 SGHTA and CDR2 FQGTGA. The CDR3 totals 15 residues.

The genes are TRBV13 and TRBJ2-5; 8 bases line up with TRBD1. The J call may be incorrect, as the DNA end agrees better with TRBJ2-7. The CDR3 totals 14 residues. Germline assignment: CDR1 PRHDT and CDR2 FYEKMQ (reference sequence). This CDR3 reads CASSWTGSAYEQYF. The CDR3 DNA follows: TGTGCCAGCAGCTGGACAGGGTCAGCCTACGAGCAGTACTTC.

The chain is built from TRBV7-3 and TRBJ2-1; 10 bases match TRBD2. Germline lookup yields CDR1 SGHTA and CDR2 FQGTGA. This CDR3 comprises 15 residues. The ends lost 4 bases at V and 5 bases at J; junction bases unmatched: 5. The CDR3 spells CASSYGTSEHNEQFF. The CDR3 DNA sequence: TGTGCCAGCAGCTACGGGACTAGCGAGCACAATGAGCAGTTCTTC.

This clone was observed a handful of times. The V and J genes are TRBV10-3 and TRBJ2-1; no firm D call. CDR1 and CDR2 (germline): ENHRY, SYGVKD. Trimming shortened V by 8 bases and J by 10 bases, and 15 bases separated the two germline ends. The CDR3 is 12 amino acids. The CDR3 DNA reads as TGTGCCATCTCGGGTCTTTTGGAGGAGCAGTTCTTC. Its translation: CAISGLLEEQFF.

The rearrangement links TRBV5-6 to TRBJ2-3, with TRBD2 matching 10 bases. Germline V gene sequence: CDR1 SGHDT, CDR2 YYEEEE. J gave up 2 bases and V 5 bases, and 8 bases lay outside the gene matches. The CDR3 is made up of 16 amino acids. The CDR3 spells CASRPTGLAATDTQYF. Here the CDR3 DNA reads TGTGCCAGCAGACCGACAGGACTAGCGGCCACAGATACGCAGTATTTT. The variable domain in full, completed from reference TRBV5-6 and TRBJ2-3, reads DAGVTQSPTHLIKTRGQQVTLRCSPKSGHDTVSWYQQALGQGPQFIFQYYEEEERQRGNFPDRFSGHQFPNYSSELNVNALLLGDSALYLCASRPTGLAATDTQYFGPGTRLTVL.

This rearrangement joins TRBV5-1 to TRBJ1-2, with TRBD1 identical over 8 bases. J lost 3 bases, V lost 4 bases, and 2 bases had no gene match. Germline V lookup: CDR1 SGHRS, CDR2 YFSETQ. The CDR3 is 13 residues long. The CDR3 sequence is CASSKGQDYGYTF. The CDR3 region has the DNA TGCGCCAGCAGCAAGGGACAGGACTATGGCTACACCTTC.

The V and J genes are TRBV29-1 and TRBJ2-3; 9 nucleotides match TRBD1. Unmatched junction bases numbered 8, after V lost 1 base and J lost 3 bases. The germline gives CDR1 SQVTM, CDR2 ANQGSEA. This CDR3 has 16 residues. CDR3 residues: CSVEGDRDRDTDTQYF. DNA of the CDR3: TGCAGCGTTGAAGGCGACCGGGACAGGGATACAGATACGCAGTATTTT.